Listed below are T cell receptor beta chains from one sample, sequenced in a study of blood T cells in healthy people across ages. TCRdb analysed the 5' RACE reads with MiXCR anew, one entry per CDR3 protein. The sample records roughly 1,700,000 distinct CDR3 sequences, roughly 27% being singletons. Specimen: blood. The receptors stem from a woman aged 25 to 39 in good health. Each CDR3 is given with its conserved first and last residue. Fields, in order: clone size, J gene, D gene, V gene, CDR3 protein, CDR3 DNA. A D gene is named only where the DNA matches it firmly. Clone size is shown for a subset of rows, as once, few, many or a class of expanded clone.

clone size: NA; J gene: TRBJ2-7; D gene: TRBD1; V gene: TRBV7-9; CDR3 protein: CASSLTARDRGSYEQYF; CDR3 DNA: TGTGCCAGCAGCTTAACCGCCCGGGACAGGGGTTCCTACGAGCAGTACTTC
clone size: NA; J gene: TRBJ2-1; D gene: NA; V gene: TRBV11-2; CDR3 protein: CASSLSGQIDNEQFF; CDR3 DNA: TGTGCCAGCAGCTTATCGGGGCAGATTGACAATGAGCAGTTCTTC
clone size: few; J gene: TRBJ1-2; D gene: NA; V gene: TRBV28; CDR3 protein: CASRTTASNYGYTF; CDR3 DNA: TGTGCCAGCAGAACAACAGCCTCTAACTATGGCTACACCTTC
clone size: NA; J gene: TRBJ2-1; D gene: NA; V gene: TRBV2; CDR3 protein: CASSGRDFLGDEQFF; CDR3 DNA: TGTGCCAGCAGTGGCCGGGACTTTTTGGGGGATGAGCAGTTCTTC
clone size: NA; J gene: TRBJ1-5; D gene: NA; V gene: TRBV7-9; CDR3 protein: CASSLGAVKHF; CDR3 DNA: TGTGCCAGCAGCTTAGGCGCGGTTAAGCATTTT
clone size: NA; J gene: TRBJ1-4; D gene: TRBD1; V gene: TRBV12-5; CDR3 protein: CASGSGTGNEKLFF; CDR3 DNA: TGTGCTAGTGGATCGGGGACAGGGAATGAAAAACTGTTTTTT
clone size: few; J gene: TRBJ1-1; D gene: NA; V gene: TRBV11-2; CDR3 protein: CASSLDPQVFTEAFF; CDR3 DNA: TGTGCCAGCAGCTTAGATCCCCAGGTCTTCACTGAAGCTTTCTTT
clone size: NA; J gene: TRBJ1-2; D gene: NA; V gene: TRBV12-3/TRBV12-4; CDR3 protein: CASTTPPGELGYTF; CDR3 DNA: TGTGCCAGCACTACACCCCCAGGGGAACTCGGCTACACCTTC
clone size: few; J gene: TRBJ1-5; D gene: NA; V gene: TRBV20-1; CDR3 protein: CSARDDYGGNQPQHF; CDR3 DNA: TGCAGTGCTAGAGATGATTACGGAGGGAATCAGCCCCAGCATTTT
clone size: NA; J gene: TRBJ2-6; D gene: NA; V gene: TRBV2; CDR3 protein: CASSADLGGANVLTF; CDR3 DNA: TGTGCCAGTAGTGCGGATCTGGGTGGGGCCAACGTCCTGACTTTC
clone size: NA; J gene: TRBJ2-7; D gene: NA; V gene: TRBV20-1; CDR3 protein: CSAPPPGPTYEQYF; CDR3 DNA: TGCAGTGCCCCTCCACCGGGACCAACCTACGAGCAGTACTTC
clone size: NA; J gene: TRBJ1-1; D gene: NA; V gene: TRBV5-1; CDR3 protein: CASSPYLGRIGEAFF; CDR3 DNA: TGCGCCAGCAGCCCGTATCTCGGACGAATAGGTGAAGCTTTCTTT
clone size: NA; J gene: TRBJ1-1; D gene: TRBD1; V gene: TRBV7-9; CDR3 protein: CASSFSGYGTVEAFF; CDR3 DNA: TGTGCCAGCAGCTTCAGTGGTTATGGGACAGTCGAAGCTTTCTTT